This T cell receptor beta chain is drawn from a study of blood T cell repertoires in COVID-19. Study members were between about 18 and 95 years old and lived in approximately 25 US regions. The method was immunoSEQ multiplex PCR; TCRdb's version includes in-frame clones alone and lacks a portion of them. The repertoire holds 250,000 or so clones, with over 80% as singletons. The sample was PBMCs or T cells enriched from blood (not recorded which). The clonotype was recovered from a man aged 45-60 years who had been exposed to COVID-19.

CDR3 in amino acids: CASSSQVPTDTQYF. Written as DNA, the CDR3 is TGCGCCAGCAGCTCACAGGTCCCCACAGATACGCAGTATTTT. The rearrangement uses TRBV5-1 and TRBJ2-3, with a possible D match to TRBD1 (5 bases). This CDR3 is 14 amino acids long. Trimming shortened V by 3 bases and J by 2 bases, and 10 bases separated the two germline ends. The V gene's germline CDR1 is SGHRS and CDR2 YFSETQ.